The next 30 T cell receptor beta chains were all read from a single sample in a study of technical replicates of blood from a handful of donors. The table came from immunoSEQ multiplex PCR; TCRdb's copy has only in-frame clones and leaves some out. The sample consists of roughly 59,000 clones, around 85% of them appearing once. Sequenced: PBMCs. The receptors were gathered from a human donor in good health. Some clones in this sample may be carry-over from other donors' samples.

V gene TRBV27 combines with J gene TRBJ1-6; D unresolved. The germline V and J ends were trimmed by 5 bases and 9 bases, with 20 bases remaining between them. Germline values: CDR1 MNHEY, CDR2 SMNVEV (reference sequence). The CDR3 is 16 residues long. The CDR3 sequence is CASSTYRGKRGSPLHF. CDR3 bases: TGTGCCAGCAGTACTTACCGAGGCAAACGGGGTTCACCCCTCCACTTT.

This clone was detected once. The chain links TRBV19 to TRBJ2-2; unclear D gene. The CDR3 extends over 12 amino acids. Trimming removed 6 bases from V and 3 bases from J, with 5 bases in between. Germline CDR1 LNHDA, CDR2 SQIVND (reference sequence). In nucleotides, the CDR3 is TGTGCCAGTAGCGGGTACACCGGGGAGCTGTTTTTT. Amino acids: CASSGYTGELFF.

The chain combines TRBV7-6 with TRBJ2-5; no clear D gene. The V gene's germline CDR1 is SGHVS and CDR2 FNYEAQ. This CDR3 contains 12 residues. Trimming removed 5 bases at V and 5 bases at J, with 9 bases between. The CDR3 protein is CASSGLGETQYF. CDR3 in DNA: TGTGCCAGCAGCGGCCTCGGGGAGACCCAGTACTTC.

This clone was observed a single time. The V and J genes are TRBV4-3 and TRBJ2-7; the D gene is possibly TRBD1 (5 bases). Trimming cost V 0 bases and J 3 bases, with 12 bases left between them. Germline-derived CDR1 and CDR2 are LGHNA and YSLEER. The CDR3 totals 15 residues. CDR3 residues: CASSQDLGALYEQYF. The CDR3 DNA is TGCGCCAGCAGCCAAGATTTAGGGGCCCTCTACGAGCAGTACTTC.

This clone was picked up a small number of times. The chain couples TRBV18 to TRBJ1-1; no definite D call. The CDR3 totals 13 residues. Trimming removed 1 base from V and 7 bases from J, with 10 bases in between. The germline CDR1 and CDR2 sequences are KGHSH and LQKENI. The CDR3 protein is CASSPQEGVEAFF. In DNA form, the CDR3 reads TGTGCCAGCTCACCACAAGAGGGAGTTGAAGCTTTCTTT.

CDR3 loop: CASSQPLLAGGPNTGELFF. CDR3 sequence (DNA): TGCGCCAGCAGCCAACCCCTACTAGCGGGGGGCCCGAACACCGGGGAGCTGTTTTTT. The V and J genes are TRBV4-1 and TRBJ2-2; 12 nucleotides match TRBD2. From germline, CDR1 is MGHRA and CDR2 YSYEKL. V dropped 2 bases and J dropped 0; count of bases not matched to a gene: 7. This CDR3 has 19 residues.

The V and J genes are TRBV7-8 and TRBJ1-1; D possibly corresponds to TRBD1 (5 bases). The V end lost 5 bases, the J end lost 3 bases, and 10 bases lay between the germline ends. The CDR3 covers 13 residues. Germline assignment: CDR1 SGHVS and CDR2 FQNEAQ. The CDR3 DNA reads TGTGCCAGCAGCCGGGGGAGCGACACTGAAGCTTTCTTT. It specifies CASSRGSDTEAFF.

The chain has TRBV19 and TRBJ1-2; no clear D. The CDR3 sequence is 13 residues long. Trimming removed 3 bases at V and 4 bases at J, with 9 bases between. Looked up from germline, CDR1 is LNHDA and CDR2 is SQIVND (reference sequence). The CDR3 bases are TGTGCCAGTAGTATTGAGGGCTCCTATGGCTACACCTTC. It translates to CASSIEGSYGYTF.

This clone was counted between two and nine times. The chain combines TRBV18 with TRBJ1-1; a possible D gene is TRBD1 (6 bases). Deletions cut 6 bases from V and 5 bases from J, with 16 bases between. Germline V gene lookup returns CDR1 KGHSH and CDR2 LQKENI. The CDR3 is 14 amino acids. Written as DNA, the CDR3 is TGTGCCAGCTCGGTACAGGGATTGGGGACTGAAGCTTTCTTT. Translation: CASSVQGLGTEAFF.

V usage is TRBV2 and J usage is TRBJ1-5; the D gene is possibly TRBD1 (6 bases). In germline, CDR1 is SNHLY, CDR2 FYNNEI. CDR3 length: 15 amino acids. With 5 bases removed from V and 7 bases from J, the gap between germline ends came to 18 bases. The CDR3 is CASSRGQNQGQPQHF. The CDR3 DNA is TGTGCCAGCAGTAGAGGACAGAATCAAGGCCAGCCCCAGCATTTT. The variable domain in full, with the rest retrieved from reference TRBV2 and TRBJ1-5, is EPEVTQTPSHQVTQMGQEVILRCVPISNHLYFYWYRQILGQKVEFLVSFYNNEISEKSEIFDDQFSVERPDGSNFTLKIRSTKLEDSAMYFCASSRGQNQGQPQHFGDGTRLSIL.

The chain joins TRBV7-2 to TRBJ2-7; 11 nucleotides align to TRBD2. With 4 bases clipped from V and 2 bases from J, the junction kept 4 bases outside the gene matches. This CDR3 is built from 15 residues. Germline loops: CDR1 SGHTA, CDR2 FQGNSA. CDR3 in DNA: TGTGCCAGCAGCTCGACTAGCGGGGCAACCTACGAGCAGTACTTC. Translation: CASSSTSGATYEQYF.

The chain combines TRBV4-1 with TRBJ2-2, with D unresolved. CDR1 and CDR2 (germline): MGHRA, YSYEKL. The CDR3 is 14 amino acids. The germline V and J ends were trimmed by 1 base and 7 bases, with 10 bases remaining between them. The CDR3, as DNA: TGCGCCAGCAGCCAAGCGGAGTCGGGCGGGGAGCTGTTTTTT. This sequence encodes CASSQAESGGELFF.

This chain connects TRBV5-6 to TRBJ2-1; 13 positions agree with TRBD2. Germline V CDR1 and CDR2: SGHDT, YYEEEE. The ends lost 4 bases at V and 9 bases at J; junction bases unmatched: 7. CDR3 length: 15 amino acids. In DNA, the CDR3 is TGTGCCAGCAGCCCCGGACTAGCGGGGGATGGTGAGCAGTTCTTC. It codes for CASSPGLAGDGEQFF.

The rearrangement uses TRBV6-1 and TRBJ1-6; D may be TRBD1 (5 bases). This CDR3 region has 15 residues. Per germline, CDR1 MNHNS and CDR2 SASEGT. Trimming took 2 bases from V and 5 from J, leaving 10 bases between them. CDR3 protein: CASSEYGRDNSPLHF. CDR3 bases: TGTGCCAGCAGTGAATACGGCAGGGATAATTCACCCCTCCACTTT.

V usage is TRBV14 and J usage is TRBJ1-2; D not certain. From germline, CDR1 is SGHDN and CDR2 FVKESK. CDR3 length: 13 residues. V dropped 2 bases and J dropped 4 bases, with 8 bases sitting between them. The CDR3 DNA sequence: TGTGCCAGCAGCCAACGGGTCGCCTATGGCTACACCTTC. It encodes CASSQRVAYGYTF.

In DNA form, the CDR3 reads TGTGCCAGCAGCTGGAGCGGGAGGCACCAAGAGACCCAGTACTTC. Its translation is CASSWSGRHQETQYF. The chain joins TRBV7-9 to TRBJ2-5; 9 bases match TRBD2. The CDR3 runs 15 residues. V shed 4 bases and J 0 bases; nucleotides not matched to a gene: 3. The V gene's germline CDR1 is SEHNR and CDR2 FQNEAQ (reference sequence).

J is TRBJ2-6 and V is TRBV4-3; D call uncertain. Trimming stripped 0 bases from V and 11 bases from J, with 8 bases between. Looked up from germline, CDR1 is LGHNA and CDR2 is YSLEER. This CDR3 has 13 amino acids. CDR3 in amino acids: CASSQDRKDVLTF. CDR3 bases: TGCGCCAGCAGCCAAGACAGGAAAGACGTCCTGACTTTC.

This clone was counted once. This chain connects TRBV6-5 to TRBJ1-2; TRBD1 agrees at 8 bases. Trimming took 2 bases from V and 2 from J; bases not matched to a gene: 7. The germline gives CDR1 MNHEY, CDR2 SVGAGI. The CDR3 has 16 residues. CDR3 amino acids: CASSYASTGANYGYTF. The DNA of the CDR3 is TGTGCCAGCAGTTACGCCTCGACAGGGGCGAACTATGGCTACACCTTC.

The rearrangement joins TRBV6-5 to TRBJ1-4; D may be TRBD1 (5 bases). Germline lookup yields CDR1 MNHEY and CDR2 SVGAGI. V was shortened by 0 bases and J by 7 bases, with 9 bases between the two germline ends. The CDR3 extends over 14 amino acids. In DNA, the CDR3 is TGTGCCAGCAGTTACTCGGGGGGGGGTGAAAAACTGTTTTTT. This encodes CASSYSGGGEKLFF.

The V and J genes are TRBV7-3 and TRBJ2-3, with 12 bases matching TRBD2. This CDR3 comprises 18 residues. Per germline, CDR1 SGHTA and CDR2 FQGTGA. V was clipped by 5 bases and J by 6 bases; unmatched bases: 15. CDR3 in DNA: TGTGCCAGCAGCCATCGGACTAGCGGGGTAACATCGAGGGATACGCAGTATTTT. Translation gives CASSHRTSGVTSRDTQYF. Full variable domain (outside the CDR3, taken from reference TRBV7-3 and TRBJ2-3): GAGVSQTPSNKVTEKGKYVELRCDPISGHTALYWYRQSLGQGPEFLIYFQGTGAADDSGLPNDRFFAVRPEGSVSTLKIQRTERGDSAVYLCASSHRTSGVTSRDTQYFGPGTRLTVL.

This clone was picked up a small number of times. The chain couples TRBV4-1 to TRBJ2-7, with 8 bases fitting TRBD2. CDR3 length: 14 amino acids. The V and J ends lost 5 bases and 1 base, in that order; junction bases with no gene match: 4. Germline CDR1 MGHRA, CDR2 YSYEKL. CDR3 nucleotide sequence: TGCGCCAGCAGCGGGTTAGCGGGGTCCTACGAGCAGTACTTC. Protein product: CASSGLAGSYEQYF.

The chain recombines TRBV2 with TRBJ1-5, with 7 bases that match TRBD1. J was trimmed by 0 bases and V by 8 bases; bases with no gene match: 7. The CDR3 has 15 amino acids. Looked up from germline, CDR1 is SNHLY and CDR2 is FYNNEI. The CDR3 nucleotides read TGTGCCAGCGGGGACAGAGCCTATAGCAATCAGCCCCAGCATTTT. This gives the protein CASGDRAYSNQPQHF. Combining the CDR3 with reference TRBV2 and TRBJ1-5 gives the whole variable domain EPEVTQTPSHQVTQMGQEVILRCVPISNHLYFYWYRQILGQKVEFLVSFYNNEISEKSEIFDDQFSVERPDGSNFTLKIRSTKLEDSAMYFCASGDRAYSNQPQHFGDGTRLSIL.

This clone was picked up a small number of times. The chain joins TRBV29-1 to TRBJ2-2; maybe TRBD1 (6 bases). Trimming took 6 bases from V and 9 from J, leaving 11 bases between them. In germline, CDR1 is SQVTM, CDR2 ANQGSEA. The CDR3 contains 11 residues. CDR3 bases: TGCAGCGTAGATAGGGACAGGGAGCTGTTTTTT. Translating it yields CSVDRDRELFF.

The chain has TRBV6-1 and TRBJ2-7; 7 bases map to TRBD2. This CDR3 has 15 residues. Trimming at V came to 3 bases and at J to 2 bases, leaving 7 bases not matched to a gene. Germline V lookup: CDR1 MNHNS, CDR2 SASEGT. The CDR3 nucleotides read TGTGCCAGCAGTGATCAAGAGGGAGGGGCCTACGAGCAGTACTTC. It specifies CASSDQEGGAYEQYF.

This chain links TRBV18 with TRBJ2-7; TRBD1 agrees at 11 bases. The ends lost 5 bases at V and 2 bases at J; junction bases unmatched: 5. The CDR3 spans 15 residues. Germline V gene data show CDR1 as KGHSH and CDR2 as LQKENI. Here the CDR3 DNA reads TGTGCCAGCTCAAGCGGGGGACAGGGGGCCTACGAGCAGTACTTC. Translated, it gives CASSSGGQGAYEQYF.

This chain connects TRBV7-2 to TRBJ2-3; no firm D call. V was trimmed by 5 bases and J by 10 bases, leaving 10 bases between them. CDR3 length equals 11 residues. Looked up from germline, CDR1 is SGHTA and CDR2 is FQGNSA. CDR3 region: CASSPPAAQYF. CDR3 sequence (DNA): TGTGCCAGCAGCCCCCCGGCGGCGCAGTATTTT.

The chain couples TRBV11-2 to TRBJ2-1; a possible D gene is TRBD1 (6 bases). This CDR3 has 15 amino acids. V shed 1 base and J shed 10 bases, with 17 bases lying between them. Germline CDR1 is SGHAT and CDR2 is FQNNGV. The CDR3 loop reads CASSLAQGQASEQFF. The CDR3 DNA reads TGTGCCAGCAGCTTAGCCCAGGGGCAGGCTTCGGAGCAGTTCTTC.

This clone was counted a few times. CDR3 residues: CSVEFRDRRNEQFF. The CDR3 nucleotides read TGCAGCGTTGAATTCCGGGACAGGAGAAATGAGCAGTTCTTC. V usage is TRBV29-1 and J usage is TRBJ2-1; 8 positions match TRBD1. Germline loops: CDR1 SQVTM, CDR2 ANQGSEA. The CDR3 covers 14 residues. With V trimmed by 2 bases and J by 7 bases, 7 bases remained unmatched.

This clone came up once. The chain employs TRBV28 and TRBJ2-3, with D possibly TRBD1 on 6 matching bases. V was clipped by 4 bases and J by 5 bases, with 10 bases between them. There are 13 residues in the CDR3. Per germline, CDR1 MDHEN and CDR2 SYDVKM. The CDR3 DNA sequence: TGTGCCAGCAGTTCGATACAGGGAGATACGCAGTATTTT. Its protein product is CASSSIQGDTQYF.

The chain recombines TRBV9 with TRBJ1-6, with D possibly matching TRBD1 (5 bases). V shed 2 bases and J shed 6 bases, with 12 bases lying between them. The CDR3 runs 15 residues. Germline V gene lookup returns CDR1 SGDLS and CDR2 YYNGEE. The CDR3 region is CASSVGTGGNSPLHF. The CDR3 DNA reads as TGTGCCAGCAGCGTTGGGACGGGGGGTAATTCACCCCTCCACTTT.